This T cell receptor beta chain is drawn from a study of blood T cell repertoires in COVID-19. This clone was observed a few times. The CDR3 runs to 15 residues. Germline loops: CDR1 MNHEY, CDR2 SMNVEV (reference sequence). V lost 6 bases, J lost 4 bases, and 6 bases stayed unmatched. Assay used: immunoSEQ multiplex PCR; TCRdb lists only in-frame clones, some missing. The data contain under 95,000 clones, approximately 85% of them seen just once; the ten biggest clones take up 2.5% to 3.5%. The clonotype comes from a woman over 75 with COVID-19, enrolled during active disease. The chain recombines TRBV27 with TRBJ1-4; the match to TRBD1 covers 9 bases. Input material: peripheral blood. DNA of the CDR3: TGTGCCAGCAGAGACACAGGGGGCCGTAATGAAAAACTGTTTTTT. Its translation is CASRDTGGRNEKLFF.